Shown below are 20 T cell receptor beta chains from a single sample sequenced in a study of vaccination and CD4 T cells after COVID-19. The antigens of these receptors remain unknown. Treatment: approximately nine-day PBMC culture with coronavirus spike peptide pools or control peptides (ViraFEST assay). During the years 2011-2018, before the COVID-19 pandemic, the unexposed donor's CD4+ T cells were collected. With the Oncomine TCR Beta short-read assay, DNA from cultured CD4+ T cells was sequenced. TCRdb ran MiXCR on the PCR reads and lists one entry per CDR3 protein. This table holds 5,500 to 7,500 distinct CDR3 sequences, roughly 50% found once. The sample comprised CD4+ T cells from blood, cultured in vitro. These receptor sequences come from a human donor in good health.

The chain is built from TRBV28 and TRBJ2-3; TRBD1 aligns across 9 bases. Germline V lookup: CDR1 MDHEN, CDR2 SYDVKM. This CDR3 is built from 15 residues. The trim removed 7 bases at V and 3 bases at J, leaving 8 bases unmatched. CDR3 amino acids: CASTPGTGRTDTQYF. Written as DNA, the CDR3 is TGTGCCAGCACGCCCGGGACAGGGAGAACAGATACGCAGTATTTT.

The genes are TRBV6-5 and TRBJ1-1; TRBD1 agrees at 9 bases. Looked up from germline, CDR1 is MNHEY and CDR2 is SVGAGI. CDR3 size: 20 residues. The junction had 21 bases not matched to a gene; V was cut back by 3 bases and J by 4 bases. This chain's CDR3 is CASSYGTHRGRVKWSTEAFF. In DNA, the CDR3 is TGTGCCAGCAGTTATGGGACTCACAGGGGGCGAGTAAAGTGGAGCACTGAAGCTTTCTTT.

Only a few counts were recorded for this clonotype. The rearrangement joins TRBV5-4 to TRBJ2-5, with D unresolved. Germline V gene sequence: CDR1 SGHNT, CDR2 YYREEE (reference sequence). This CDR3 has 13 residues. Trimming took 0 bases from V and 3 from J, leaving 6 bases between them. This chain's CDR3 is CASSLALEETQYF. The CDR3 coding sequence is TGTGCCAGCAGCTTGGCCCTGGAAGAGACCCAGTACTTC.

The chain recombines TRBV2 with TRBJ2-7, with 7 bases fitting TRBD1. This CDR3 has 13 residues. The V and J ends lost 5 bases and 7 bases, in that order; junction bases with no gene match: 8. The germline V gene encodes CDR1 SNHLY and CDR2 FYNNEI. The CDR3 reads CASSIGGLKEQYF. For the CDR3, the DNA is TGTGCCAGCAGTATAGGGGGCCTGAAAGAGCAGTACTTC.

This clonotype has a handful of counts. The chain recombines TRBV6-2 or TRBV6-3 with TRBJ1-2; TRBD1 aligns across 9 bases. Germline assignment: CDR1 MNHEY and CDR2 SVGEGT. The CDR3 has 15 residues. The junction had 3 bases not matched to a gene; V was cut back by 2 bases and J by 2 bases. The DNA of the CDR3 is TGTGCCAGCAGTTACGGACAGGGGCGAAACTATGGCTACACCTTC. Protein sequence: CASSYGQGRNYGYTF.

V is TRBV10-3 and J is TRBJ1-1; unclear D gene. CDR1 and CDR2 (germline): ENHRY, SYGVKD. Between the trimmed V and J ends, which lost 8 bases and 3 bases, there was a span of 13 bases. The CDR3 runs to 13 residues. The CDR3 nucleotides are TGTGCCATCCGATGGTTAGAGGACACTGAAGCTTTCTTT. Its translation: CAIRWLEDTEAFF.

The V gene is TRBV10-3, the J gene TRBJ2-1; D is ambiguous. V was trimmed by 10 bases and J by 0 bases, leaving 13 bases between them. The CDR3 extends over 14 amino acids. Germline V gene sequence: CDR1 ENHRY, CDR2 SYGVKD. The CDR3 region is CATHPYSSYNEQFF. The CDR3 DNA reads as TGTGCCACACATCCCTACAGCTCCTACAATGAGCAGTTCTTC.

The chain has TRBV30 and TRBJ1-1; D gene unclear. Germline V gene data show CDR1 as GTSNPN and CDR2 as SVGIG (reference sequence). The CDR3 has 12 amino acids. V was trimmed by 2 bases and J by 0 bases, leaving 4 bases between them. CDR3 nucleotides: TGTGCCTGGAGTAGGGTGAACACTGAAGCTTTCTTT. Its protein product is CAWSRVNTEAFF.

The V call is TRBV24-1, the J call TRBJ2-3; D is perhaps TRBD1 or TRBD2 (5 bases each). This CDR3 has 14 amino acids. V was pared by 8 bases and J by 3 bases, with 14 bases between. Germline V gives CDR1 KGHDR, CDR2 SFDVKD. CDR3 DNA: TGTGCCACCAAGGAACCCGGGACGACAGATACGCAGTATTTT. It codes for CATKEPGTTDTQYF.

This clonotype occurred a few times. The chain is built from TRBV20-1 and TRBJ1-6; weak D call: TRBD1 (5 bases). CDR3 length equals 14 residues. V lost 1 base and J lost 10, with 14 bases in between. Germline CDR1 and CDR2: DFQATT and SNEGSKA (reference sequence). CDR3 loop: CSARGPGQRSPLHF. The CDR3 nucleotides read TGCAGTGCTAGAGGACCAGGGCAGAGATCACCCCTCCACTTT.

This clonotype came up a few times. This rearrangement joins TRBV10-2 to TRBJ1-6, with D perhaps matching TRBD1 (5 bases). V lost 0 bases and J 10 bases, leaving 13 bases between the germline ends. The CDR3 spans 15 residues. Germline loops: CDR1 WSHSY, CDR2 SAAADI. The CDR3 DNA follows: TGCGCCAGCAGTGAGTCGGGCCTTAGGGGATCACCCCTCCACTTT. It encodes CASSESGLRGSPLHF.

The chain couples TRBV18 to TRBJ2-3; 9 bases match TRBD2. Germline CDR1 is KGHSH and CDR2 is LQKENI. The CDR3 is 16 residues long. V was pared by 3 bases and J by 3 bases, with 7 bases of the junction left unmatched. The CDR3 nucleotides are TGTGCCAGCTCACCCCTGCGGGGGGGCCTTACAGATACGCAGTATTTT. It translates to CASSPLRGGLTDTQYF.

The chain employs TRBV6-5 and TRBJ2-7; D call uncertain. There are 12 residues in the CDR3. CDR1 is MNHEY and CDR2 is SVGAGI in the germline V gene. The V end lost 3 bases, the J end lost 5 bases, and 8 bases lay between the germline ends. CDR3 amino acids: CASSYDRHEQYF. The DNA for the CDR3 is TGTGCCAGCAGTTATGATCGCCACGAGCAGTACTTC.

This clonotype was found a few times. CDR3: CASSISGGIETQYF. CDR3 DNA: TGTGCCAGCAGCATTAGCGGGGGGATTGAGACCCAGTACTTC. V is TRBV7-8 and J is TRBJ2-5; TRBD2 agrees at 10 bases. Per germline, CDR1 SGHVS and CDR2 FQNEAQ. CDR3 size: 14 residues. Losses at the gene ends were 5 bases for V and 5 bases for J; bases not matched to a gene: 5. The full variable domain, with the rest looked up from reference TRBV7-8 and TRBJ2-5, is GAGVSQSPRYKVAKRGQDVALRCDPISGHVSLFWYQQALGQGPEFLTYFQNEAQLDKSGLPSDRFFAERPEGSVSTLKIQRTQQEDSAVYLCASSISGGIETQYFGPGTRLLVL.

The rearrangement joins TRBV7-2 to TRBJ1-6, with D tentatively TRBD1 (5 bases). V was shortened by 1 base and J by 9 bases, with 16 bases between the two germline ends. The length of the CDR3 is 16 residues. The germline CDR1 and CDR2 sequences are SGHTA and FQGNSA. In nucleotides, the CDR3 is TGTGCCAGCAGCTTAGGAGGCAGGTCTAGGGGTTCACCCCTCCACTTT. Its protein is CASSLGGRSRGSPLHF.

This clonotype showed up just a few times. V is TRBV6-5 and J is TRBJ2-1, with 11 bases identical to TRBD1. The CDR3 spans 20 residues. Germline trimming cut 2 bases from V and 1 base from J; bases unmatched to any gene: 13. Germline CDR1 is MNHEY and CDR2 is SVGAGI. Written as DNA, the CDR3 is TGTGCCAGCAGTTACGCTCCGGGACAGGGGGTTTTACGATCCTACAATGAGCAGTTCTTC. Protein product: CASSYAPGQGVLRSYNEQFF.

This clonotype showed up just a few times. This chain links TRBV20-1 with TRBJ2-1; 9 positions agree with TRBD2. Trimming removed 0 bases from V and 10 bases from J; junction bases left unmatched: 7. The length of the CDR3 is 14 residues. CDR1 and CDR2 (germline): DFQATT, SNEGSKA (reference sequence). CDR3: CSARELAGAWEQFF. The CDR3, as DNA: TGCAGTGCTAGAGAGTTAGCGGGAGCCTGGGAGCAGTTCTTC.

This chain joins TRBV6-4 and TRBJ2-1; 7 nucleotides agree with TRBD1. J gave up 8 bases and V 4 bases, and 8 bases lay outside the gene matches. Germline loops: CDR1 MRHNA, CDR2 SNTAGT. The CDR3 length is 14 residues. DNA for the CDR3: TGTGCCAGCAGTGTTGAGACAGGGTCCTATGAGCAGTTCTTC. Its protein product is CASSVETGSYEQFF.

The gene calls are TRBV2 and TRBJ1-5; weak D call: TRBD1 (6 bases). The CDR3 loop spans 15 amino acids. Trimming took off 4 bases at V and 3 bases at J, with 13 bases between the two ends. Germline values: CDR1 SNHLY, CDR2 FYNNEI. The CDR3 spells CASSAGDIPNQPQHF. CDR3 nucleotide sequence: TGTGCCAGCAGTGCCGGGGACATACCCAATCAGCCCCAGCATTTT.

V gene TRBV4-1 combines with J gene TRBJ1-1, with 8 bases identical to TRBD1. Germline CDR1 and CDR2: MGHRA and YSYEKL. J lost 3 bases, V lost 1 base, and 13 bases had no gene match. The CDR3 runs 18 residues. Here the CDR3 reads CASSQVGGPGGLDTEAFF. The DNA for the CDR3 is TGCGCCAGCAGCCAAGTTGGGGGACCAGGGGGCCTGGACACTGAAGCTTTCTTT.